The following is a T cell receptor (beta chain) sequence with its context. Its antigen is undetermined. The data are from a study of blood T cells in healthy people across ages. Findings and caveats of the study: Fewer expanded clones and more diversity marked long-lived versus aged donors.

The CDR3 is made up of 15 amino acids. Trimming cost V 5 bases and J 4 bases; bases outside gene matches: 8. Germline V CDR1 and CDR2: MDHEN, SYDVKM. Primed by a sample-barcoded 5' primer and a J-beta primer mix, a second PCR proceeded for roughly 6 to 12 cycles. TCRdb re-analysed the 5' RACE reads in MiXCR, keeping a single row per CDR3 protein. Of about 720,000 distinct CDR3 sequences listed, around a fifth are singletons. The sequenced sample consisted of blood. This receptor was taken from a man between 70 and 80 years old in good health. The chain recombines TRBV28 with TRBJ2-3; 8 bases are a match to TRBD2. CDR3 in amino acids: CASSRGGILADTQYF. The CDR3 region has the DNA TGTGCCAGCAGTCGGGGGGGCATCCTGGCAGATACGCAGTATTTT.